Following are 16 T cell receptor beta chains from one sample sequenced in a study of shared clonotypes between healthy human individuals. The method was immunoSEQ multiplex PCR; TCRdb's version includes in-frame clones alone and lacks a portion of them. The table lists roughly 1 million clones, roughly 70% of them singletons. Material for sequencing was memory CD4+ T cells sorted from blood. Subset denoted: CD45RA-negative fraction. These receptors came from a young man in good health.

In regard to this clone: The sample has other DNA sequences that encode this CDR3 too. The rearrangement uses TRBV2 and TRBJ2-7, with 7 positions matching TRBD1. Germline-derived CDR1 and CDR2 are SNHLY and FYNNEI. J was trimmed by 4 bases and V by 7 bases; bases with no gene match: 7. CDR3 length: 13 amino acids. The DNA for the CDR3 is TGTGCCAGCACCCGGGACAGAGGTTACGAGCAGTACTTC. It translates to CASTRDRGYEQYF.

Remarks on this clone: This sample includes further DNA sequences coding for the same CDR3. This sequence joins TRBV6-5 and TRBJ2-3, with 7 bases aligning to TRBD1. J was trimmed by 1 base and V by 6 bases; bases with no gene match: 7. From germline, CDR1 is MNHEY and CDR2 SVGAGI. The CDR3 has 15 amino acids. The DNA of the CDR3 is TGTGCCAGCAGCCTCCGGGACAGACGCACAGATACGCAGTATTTT. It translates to CASSLRDRRTDTQYF.

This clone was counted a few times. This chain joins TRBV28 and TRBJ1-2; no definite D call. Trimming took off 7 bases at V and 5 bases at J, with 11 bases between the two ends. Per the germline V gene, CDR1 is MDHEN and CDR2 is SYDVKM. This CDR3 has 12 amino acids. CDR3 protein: CASTPSQYGYTF. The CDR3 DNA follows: TGTGCCAGCACCCCCTCCCAGTATGGCTACACCTTC.

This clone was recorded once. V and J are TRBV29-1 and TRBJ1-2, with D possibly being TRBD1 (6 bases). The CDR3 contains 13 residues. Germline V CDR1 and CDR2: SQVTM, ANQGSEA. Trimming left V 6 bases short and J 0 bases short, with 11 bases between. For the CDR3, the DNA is TGCAGCGTGGACAGAACCCCTAACTATGGCTACACCTTC. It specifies CSVDRTPNYGYTF.

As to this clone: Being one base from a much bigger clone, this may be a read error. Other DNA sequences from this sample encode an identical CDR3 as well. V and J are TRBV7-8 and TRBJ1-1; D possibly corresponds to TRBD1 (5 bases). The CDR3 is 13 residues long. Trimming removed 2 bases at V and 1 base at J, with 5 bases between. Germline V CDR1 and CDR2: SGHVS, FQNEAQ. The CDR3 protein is CASSLRGNTEAFF. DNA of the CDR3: TGTGCCAGCAGCTTAAGGGGGAACACTGAAGCTTTCTTT.

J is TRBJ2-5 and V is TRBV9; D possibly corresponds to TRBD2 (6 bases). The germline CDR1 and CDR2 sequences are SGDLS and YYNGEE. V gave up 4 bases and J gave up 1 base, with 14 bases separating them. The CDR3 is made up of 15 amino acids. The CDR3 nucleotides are TGTGCCAGCAGCCCCCAGATGACTAGCCAAGAGACCCAGTACTTC. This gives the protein CASSPQMTSQETQYF.

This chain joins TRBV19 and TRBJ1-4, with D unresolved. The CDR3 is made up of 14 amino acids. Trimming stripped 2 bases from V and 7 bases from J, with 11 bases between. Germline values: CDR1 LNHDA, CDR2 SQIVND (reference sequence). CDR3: CASSIRPAGEKLFF. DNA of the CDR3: TGTGCCAGTAGTATAAGGCCCGCAGGTGAAAAACTGTTTTTT.

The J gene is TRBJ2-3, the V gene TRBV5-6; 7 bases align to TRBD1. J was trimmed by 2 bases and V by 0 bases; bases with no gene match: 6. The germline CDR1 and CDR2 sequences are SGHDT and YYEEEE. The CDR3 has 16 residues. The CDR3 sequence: CASSLARDRLTDTQYF. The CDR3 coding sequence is TGTGCCAGCAGCTTGGCCCGGGACAGACTCACAGATACGCAGTATTTT.

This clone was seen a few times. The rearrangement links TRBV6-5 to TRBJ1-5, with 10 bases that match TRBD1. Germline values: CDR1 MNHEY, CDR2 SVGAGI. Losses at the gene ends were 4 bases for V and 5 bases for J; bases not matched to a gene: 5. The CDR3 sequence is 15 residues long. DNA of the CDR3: TGTGCCAGCAGTTCCCGGACAGGGGGAGATCAGCCCCAGCATTTT. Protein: CASSSRTGGDQPQHF.

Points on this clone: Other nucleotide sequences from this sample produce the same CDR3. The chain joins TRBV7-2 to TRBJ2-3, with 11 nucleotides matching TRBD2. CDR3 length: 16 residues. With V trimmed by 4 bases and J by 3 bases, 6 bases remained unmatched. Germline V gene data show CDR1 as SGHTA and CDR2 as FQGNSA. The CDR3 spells CASSSLAGGGTDTQYF. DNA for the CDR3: TGTGCCAGCAGCTCATTAGCGGGAGGGGGGACAGATACGCAGTATTTT.

CDR3 sequence: CASSQDLSGTGPSNQPQHF. CDR3 DNA: TGTGCCAGCAGCCAAGATCTCTCCGGGACAGGGCCTAGCAATCAGCCCCAGCATTTT. The rearrangement joins TRBV4-2 to TRBJ1-5, with 9 bases that match TRBD1. The CDR3 is 19 amino acids. Germline lookup yields CDR1 LGHNA and CDR2 YNFKEQ. Germline trimming cut 0 bases from V and 0 bases from J; bases unmatched to any gene: 9.

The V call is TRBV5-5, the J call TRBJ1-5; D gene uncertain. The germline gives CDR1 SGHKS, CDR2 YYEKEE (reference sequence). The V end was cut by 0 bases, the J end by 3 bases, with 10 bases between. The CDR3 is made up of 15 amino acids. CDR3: CASSLDLQSNQPQHF. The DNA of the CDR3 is TGTGCCAGCAGCTTGGATCTACAGTCCAATCAGCCCCAGCATTTT.

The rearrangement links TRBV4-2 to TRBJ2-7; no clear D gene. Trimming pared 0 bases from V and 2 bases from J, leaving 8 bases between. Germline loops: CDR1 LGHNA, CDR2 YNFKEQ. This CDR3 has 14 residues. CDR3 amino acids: CASSQDTWTYEQYF. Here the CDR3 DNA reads TGTGCCAGCAGCCAAGATACTTGGACCTACGAGCAGTACTTC.

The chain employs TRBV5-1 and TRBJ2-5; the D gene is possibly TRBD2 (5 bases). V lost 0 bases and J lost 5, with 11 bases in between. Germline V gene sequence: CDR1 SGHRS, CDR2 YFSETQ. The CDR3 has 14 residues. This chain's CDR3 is CASSLGHGVETQYF. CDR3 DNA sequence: TGCGCCAGCAGCTTGGGTCACGGGGTCGAGACCCAGTACTTC.

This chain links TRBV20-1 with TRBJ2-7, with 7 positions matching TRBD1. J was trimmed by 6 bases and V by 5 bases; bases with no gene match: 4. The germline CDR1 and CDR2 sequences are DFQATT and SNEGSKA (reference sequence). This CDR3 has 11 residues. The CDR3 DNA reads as TGCAGTGCTTATACAGGGGTCGAGCAGTACTTC. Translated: CSAYTGVEQYF.

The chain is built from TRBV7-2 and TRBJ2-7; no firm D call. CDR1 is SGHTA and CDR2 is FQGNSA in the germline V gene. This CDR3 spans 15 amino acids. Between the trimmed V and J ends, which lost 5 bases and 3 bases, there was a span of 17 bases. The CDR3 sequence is CASSPWATSNYEQYF. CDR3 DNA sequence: TGTGCCAGCAGCCCTTGGGCGACTTCAAACTACGAGCAGTACTTC.